This section outlines one TCR beta chain sequence together with its context. Source study methods: The assay estimated nucleated cells by amplifying reference gene primers. The table came from immunoSEQ multiplex PCR; TCRdb's copy has only in-frame clones and leaves some out. The D gene and trimming were derived from the DNA, and the V and J assignments and clone size from that table. Seen here are about 120,000 clones, 81% observed once, and the top ten hold roughly a tenth. The sample is drawn from a study of blood T cell repertoires in COVID-19. Looking at the study overall: The origin of the acute and convalescent COVID-19 samples was the United States, Italy and Spain. Sources were T cells, B-cell-depleted T cells, or PBMCs; the material itself was cDNA or gDNA.

V shed 0 bases, J shed 4 bases, and the junction held 1 base outside the gene matches. The germline V gene has CDR1 SGHKS and CDR2 YYEKEE (reference sequence). CDR3 length: 13 residues. Sequenced material: peripheral blood. This sequence originates from a human donor in a cohort sampled during active COVID-19. The rearrangement uses TRBV5-5 and TRBJ2-7, with 7 positions matching TRBD1. In DNA, the CDR3 is TGTGCCAGCAGCTTGGACAGGGGATACGAGCAGTACTTC. Amino acid sequence: CASSLDRGYEQYF.